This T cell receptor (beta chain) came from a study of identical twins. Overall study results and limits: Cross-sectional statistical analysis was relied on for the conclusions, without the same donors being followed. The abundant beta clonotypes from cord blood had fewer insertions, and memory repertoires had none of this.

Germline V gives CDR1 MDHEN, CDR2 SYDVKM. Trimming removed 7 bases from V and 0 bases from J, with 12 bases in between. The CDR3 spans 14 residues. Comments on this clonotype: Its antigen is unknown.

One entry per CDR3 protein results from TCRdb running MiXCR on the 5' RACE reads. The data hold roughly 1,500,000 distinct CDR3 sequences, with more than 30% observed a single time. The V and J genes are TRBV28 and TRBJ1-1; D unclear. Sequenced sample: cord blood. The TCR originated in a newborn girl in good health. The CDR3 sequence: CASIPVGMNTEAFF. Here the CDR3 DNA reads TGTGCCAGCATTCCGGTGGGGATGAACACTGAAGCTTTCTTT.